Presented here are 24 T cell receptor beta chains from one specimen sequenced in a study of T cell clonality in common variable immunodeficiency. Sequencing was performed with immunoSEQ multiplex PCR; in TCRdb, only in-frame clones are kept and a portion is missing. The sample was found to contain approximately 60,000 clones, and every one recurs. Sample: peripheral blood mononuclear cells. These receptor sequences come from a person between 18 and 70 years old in good health.

In its sample, this clone was seen many times. Read data end 3 residues before the CDR3 end; the end is taken from the germline J gene. The rearrangement uses TRBV6-2 or TRBV6-3 and TRBJ1-2, with TRBD1 matching over 8 bases. The CDR3 consists of 14 residues. The ends lost 2 bases at V and 4 bases at J; junction bases unmatched: 3. The germline V gene has CDR1 MNHEY and CDR2 SVGEGT. CDR3 in amino acids: CASSYAGTGYGYTF. The part of the CDR3 DNA that was read is TGTGCCAGCAGTTACGCAGGGACAGGCTATGGC.

This clone was found many times. The CDR3 end lies 3 residues beyond the end of the read and is filled in from the germline J gene. The rearrangement joins TRBV19 to TRBJ2-1; D is undetermined. The CDR3 loop spans 12 amino acids. Per the germline V gene, CDR1 is LNHDA and CDR2 is SQIVND (reference sequence). Trimming shortened V by 3 bases and J by 5 bases, and 5 bases separated the two germline ends. The CDR3 loop is CASSMQDNEQFF. The covered CDR3 bases are TGTGCCAGTAGTATGCAGGACAATGAG. Supplemented by reference TRBV19 and TRBJ2-1, the full variable domain reads DGGITQSPKYLFRKEGQNVTLSCEQNLNHDAMYWYRQDPGQGLRLIYYSQIVNDFQKGDIAEGYSVSREKKESFPLTVTSAQKNPTAFYLCASSMQDNEQFFGPGTRLTVL.

This clone was found many times. The read comes to an end 3 residues before the CDR3 does, leaving the germline J gene to fill in the end. The chain combines TRBV7-2 with TRBJ1-4, with 8 bases lining up with TRBD1. Germline V gene lookup returns CDR1 SGHTA and CDR2 FQGNSA. V was clipped by 5 bases and J by 8 bases; unmatched bases: 7. The CDR3 spans 14 residues. The CDR3 DNA, read in part, is TGTGCCAGCAGCCCGGACAGGGAGGAGGAAAAA. As protein: CASSPDREEEK. The whole CDR3 protein is CASSPDREEEKLFF.

This clone was counted many times. CDR3 bases read: TGCAGTGCTTTGGACATCGGGAGCAATCAGCCC. Translation gives CSALDIGSNQP. Given in full, the CDR3 is CSALDIGSNQPQHF. The chain uses TRBV20-1 and TRBJ1-5, with D perhaps TRBD1 (5 bases). The read is 3 residues too short to cover the CDR3 end, so that end is filled in from the germline J gene. The CDR3 runs 14 residues. CDR1 is DFQATT, CDR2 SNEGSKA, per germline (reference sequence). The V end was cut by 5 bases, the J end by 1 base, with 12 bases between.

In this sample, this clone turned up many times. The read ends 3 residues before the CDR3 terminus; that terminus is restored from the germline J gene. The V and J genes are TRBV19 and TRBJ2-3, with TRBD1 matching over 8 bases. CDR1 LNHDA and CDR2 SQIVND come from the germline V gene (reference sequence). J gave up 0 bases and V 4 bases, and 3 bases lay outside the gene matches. The CDR3 runs 15 residues. CDR3 amino acids: CASSRTGGSTDTQYF. The covered CDR3 bases are TGTGCCAGTAGTAGAACAGGGGGTAGCACAGATACG.

This clone showed up many times. The read stops 3 residues short of the end of the CDR3; the missing end is completed from the germline J gene. This sequence joins TRBV7-6 and TRBJ2-2; 10 nucleotides align to TRBD1. This CDR3 comprises 15 residues. Germline values: CDR1 SGHVS, CDR2 FNYEAQ. V gave up 6 bases and J gave up 5 bases; unmatched junction bases: 6. The CDR3 loop is CASRLTGGRTGELFF. The CDR3 bases that were read are TGTGCCAGCAGACTGACAGGGGGCCGTACCGGGGAG.

This clone showed up many times. The CDR3 end falls 3 residues outside the read, so it is completed with the germline J gene. J is TRBJ2-2 and V is TRBV2, with D unresolved. The CDR3 length is 14 residues. V lost 7 bases and J 2 bases, leaving 11 bases between the germline ends. CDR1 and CDR2 (germline): SNHLY, FYNNEI. CDR3 DNA (partial): TGTGCCAGCAAGGCGGATTCCAACACCGGGGAG. Translating it yields CASKADSNTGE. The entire CDR3 protein reads CASKADSNTGELFF.

This clone was counted many times. The read falls 3 residues short of the CDR3 end, and the missing part is taken from the germline J gene. The chain has TRBV5-5 and TRBJ2-7; D is possibly TRBD2 (5 bases). V was shortened by 5 bases and J by 0 bases, with 15 bases between the two germline ends. The CDR3 totals 15 residues. Germline V CDR1 and CDR2: SGHKS, YYEKEE (reference sequence). This CDR3 is CASRGSRGSSYEQYF. Partial CDR3 DNA: TGTGCCAGCAGAGGTAGCCGGGGAAGCTCCTACGAG.

This clone was observed many times. The CDR3 end is not reached by the read, which stops 3 residues before it; the germline J gene fills it in. The chain is built from TRBV7-2 and TRBJ2-5; TRBD1 is a possible D gene (6 bases). The CDR3 is made up of 14 amino acids. CDR1 is SGHTA and CDR2 is FQGNSA in the germline V gene. The V gene lost 3 bases and the J gene lost 4 bases, with 12 bases spanning the gap. CDR3 sequence: CASSFDPRGETQYF. The DNA read from the CDR3 is TGTGCCAGCAGCTTTGACCCCAGGGGAGAGACC.

This clone was observed at least ten times. The DNA ends 3 residues before the CDR3 does, and the rest of the CDR3 is filled in from the germline J gene. The V call is TRBV7-2, the J call TRBJ2-1; D perhaps matches TRBD1 (5 bases). The V and J ends lost 3 bases and 6 bases respectively, with 9 bases between them. This CDR3 region has 13 residues. CDR1 SGHTA and CDR2 FQGNSA come from the germline V gene. The sequenced CDR3 bases are TGTGCCAGCAGCTTTGGCAGGGTCAATGAG. It yields the protein CASSFGRVNE. The CDR3 reads in full as CASSFGRVNEQFF.

The table lists this clone with many counts. A junction end diverges from the germline sequence, so it may reflect a read error. Read sequence stops 3 residues before the CDR3 end, and the germline J gene provides the missing end. This chain links TRBV4-2 with TRBJ1-6; D gene uncertain. Germline V lookup: CDR1 LGHNA, CDR2 YNFKEQ. This CDR3 region has 16 residues. The CDR3 reads CASSQVADSYNSPLHF. The sequenced part of the CDR3 DNA is TGCGCCAGCAGCCAAGTTGCAGACTCCTATAATTCACCC.

This clone has a count of ten or more. Read data end 3 residues before the CDR3 end; the end is taken from the germline J gene. The V gene is TRBV12-3 or TRBV12-4, the J gene TRBJ1-1, with D possibly TRBD1 on 5 matching bases. Trimming pared 2 bases from V and 4 bases from J, leaving 20 bases between. This CDR3 has 17 amino acids. This chain's CDR3 is CASSLFYGGLVGTEAFF. CDR3 DNA, as far as it was read: TGTGCCAGCAGTTTATTTTACGGGGGTCTTGTGGGCACTGAA.

This clone was counted many times. The read comes to an end 3 residues before the CDR3 does, leaving the germline J gene to fill in the end. The gene calls are TRBV7-2 and TRBJ1-2; D call uncertain. This CDR3 is built from 15 residues. Between the trimmed V and J ends, which lost 4 bases and 2 bases, there was a span of 14 bases. Germline CDR1 and CDR2: SGHTA and FQGNSA. Incomplete CDR3 DNA: TGTGCCAGCAGCTCAACCCGGACGGGGAACTATGGC. This codes for CASSSTRTGNYG. The entire CDR3 reads CASSSTRTGNYGYTF.

The sample holds many counts of this clone. The read falls 3 residues short of the CDR3 end, and the missing part is taken from the germline J gene. V gene TRBV7-2 combines with J gene TRBJ2-5; 14 bases fit TRBD2. With V trimmed by 8 bases and J by 4 bases, 3 bases remained unmatched. There are 14 residues in the CDR3. Germline CDR1 SGHTA, CDR2 FQGNSA. The CDR3 is CASGLAGGGETQYF. The sequenced part of the CDR3 DNA is TGTGCCAGCGGACTAGCGGGGGGCGGAGAGACC.

This clone was counted many times. The read is 3 residues too short to cover the CDR3 end, so that end is filled in from the germline J gene. This sequence joins TRBV5-1 and TRBJ2-4, with D perhaps matching TRBD2 (6 bases). The germline CDR1 and CDR2 sequences are SGHRS and YFSETQ. The CDR3 runs to 12 residues. The DNA read from the CDR3 is TGCGCCAGCAGCTTAGGTGGGGGGTTT. Its translation: CASSLGGGF. The whole CDR3 protein reads CASSLGGGFQYF. Drawing the rest from reference TRBV5-1 and TRBJ2-4, the complete variable domain is KAGVTQTPRYLIKTRGQQVTLSCSPISGHRSVSWYQQTPGQGLQFLFEYFSETQRNKGNFPGRFSGRQFSNSRSEMNVSTLELGDSALYLCASSLGGGFQYFGAGTRLSVL.

This clone was observed at least ten times. The CDR3 end is not reached by the read, which stops 3 residues before it; the germline J gene fills it in. The chain is built from TRBV7-8 and TRBJ1-4; weak D call: TRBD1 (6 bases). Germline V lookup: CDR1 SGHVS, CDR2 FQNEAQ. CDR3 size: 14 residues. Trimming removed 4 bases at V and 4 bases at J, with 10 bases between. The CDR3 loop reads CASSSGVNNEKLFF. The covered CDR3 bases are TGTGCCAGCAGCTCAGGGGTCAATAATGAAAAA.

This clone was observed many times. The read falls 3 residues short of the CDR3 end, and the missing part is taken from the germline J gene. The chain has TRBV5-5 and TRBJ1-2; D possibly corresponds to TRBD1 (5 bases). CDR3 size: 14 residues. V was cut by 4 bases and J by 4 bases, with 14 bases left in between. Looked up from germline, CDR1 is SGHKS and CDR2 is YYEKEE (reference sequence). The CDR3 sequence: CASSGSGLGYGYTF. The sequenced CDR3 bases are TGTGCCAGCAGCGGCTCAGGGCTGGGCTATGGC.

This clone showed up many times. The read falls 3 residues short of the CDR3 end, and the missing part is taken from the germline J gene. V usage is TRBV5-4 and J usage is TRBJ2-1, with 10 bases lining up with TRBD2. The CDR3 totals 14 residues. The V gene end was trimmed by 5 bases and the J gene end by 4 bases; junction bases not matched to a gene: 3. Per germline, CDR1 SGHNT and CDR2 YYREEE (reference sequence). The CDR3 DNA, read in part, is TGTGCCAGCAGTCTAGCGGGGGAGTACAATGAG. It encodes CASSLAGEYNE. The whole CDR3 protein is CASSLAGEYNEQFF.

This clone was observed at least ten times. The read comes to an end 3 residues before the CDR3 does, leaving the germline J gene to fill in the end. The chain joins TRBV29-1 to TRBJ2-7; possible D gene TRBD2, 6 bases. This CDR3 is 12 amino acids long. The V gene's germline CDR1 is SQVTM and CDR2 ANQGSEA. V was shortened by 5 bases and J by 2 bases, with 10 bases between the two germline ends. CDR3 loop: CSVRLAPYEQYF. The CDR3 bases that were read are TGCAGCGTTCGGCTAGCGCCCTACGAG.

This clone occurred many times. The read terminates 3 residues before the CDR3 end, so the remaining end is supplied by the germline J gene. The chain couples TRBV4-1 to TRBJ2-3; D might be TRBD1 (6 bases). The V gene lost 1 base and the J gene lost 4 bases, with 9 bases spanning the gap. CDR1 and CDR2 (germline): MGHRA, YSYEKL. This CDR3 contains 14 residues. The CDR3 region is CASSQATGADTQYF. The CDR3 DNA, read in part, is TGCGCCAGCAGCCAAGCGACAGGTGCAGATACG.

This clone was seen repeatedly, ten times or more. The DNA ends 3 residues before the CDR3 does, and the rest of the CDR3 is filled in from the germline J gene. The chain uses TRBV11-3 and TRBJ2-1; 7 bases align to TRBD2. The CDR3 extends over 15 amino acids. Germline loops: CDR1 SGHNT, CDR2 YENEEA. Trimming removed 1 base from V and 4 bases from J; junction bases left unmatched: 4. CDR3 region: CASSLAGGTYNEQFF. The sequenced CDR3 bases are TGTGCCAGCAGCTTAGCGGGGGGTACGTACAATGAG.

At least ten counts were recorded for this clone. Read data end 3 residues before the CDR3 end; the end is taken from the germline J gene. V and J are TRBV7-3 and TRBJ1-1, with unresolved D. The germline CDR1 and CDR2 sequences are SGHTA and FQGTGA. V dropped 0 bases and J dropped 6 bases, with 14 bases sitting between them. The CDR3 runs to 15 residues. CDR3 DNA, as far as it was read: TGTGCCAGCAGCTTAACAAGGGTTGGTAAAGCTGAA. This sequence encodes CASSLTRVGKAE. The full CDR3 protein is CASSLTRVGKAEAFF.

Ten or more counts support this clone. The read finishes 3 residues shy of the CDR3 end, and the germline J gene is used to complete it. The chain is built from TRBV19 and TRBJ1-1, with 7 bases aligning to TRBD1. The V segment lost 1 base and the J segment 7 bases; nucleotides outside the gene matches: 3. The CDR3 runs 13 residues. Germline-derived CDR1 and CDR2 are LNHDA and SQIVND (reference sequence). The CDR3 sequence is CASSIAGGGEAFF. The sequenced part of the CDR3 DNA is TGTGCCAGTAGTATAGCAGGGGGTGGTGAA.

In this sample, this clone turned up many times. The read ends 3 residues early relative to the CDR3; the germline J gene fills the gap. This rearrangement joins TRBV18 to TRBJ2-3; TRBD1 matches 10 bases. Germline V CDR1 and CDR2: KGHSH, LQKENI. CDR3 length equals 14 residues. CDR3 DNA (partial): TGTGCCAGCTCACTGGACAGGGGGGAAGAGACG. This gives the protein CASSLDRGEET. The entire CDR3 reads CASSLDRGEETQYF. Variable domain in full (rest from reference TRBV18 and TRBJ2-3): NAGVMQNPRHLVRRRGQEARLRCSPMKGHSHVYWYRQLPEEGLKFMVYLQKENIIDESGMPKERFSAEFPKEGPSILRIQQVVRGDSAAYFCASSLDRGEETQYFGPGTRLTVL.